This entry concerns a single TCR beta chain. The assay was immunoSEQ multiplex PCR, and TCRdb's table has in-frame clones only and misses some. The sample has around 95,000 clones, approximately 90% seen once. The record originates from a study of T cell changes during pregnancy in multiple sclerosis. The CDR3 runs to 11 residues. Germline lookup yields CDR1 LGHNA and CDR2 YNFKEQ. Trimming took off 2 bases at V and 6 bases at J, with 5 bases between the two ends. The gene calls are TRBV4-2 and TRBJ2-7; D gene uncertain. The sample consisted of peripheral blood, taken after pregnancy. This clonotype was obtained from a female donor with multiple sclerosis, enrolled in a pregnancy study. In DNA form, the CDR3 reads TGTGCCAGCAGCCAACGGTTCGAGCAGTACTTC. It encodes CASSQRFEQYF.